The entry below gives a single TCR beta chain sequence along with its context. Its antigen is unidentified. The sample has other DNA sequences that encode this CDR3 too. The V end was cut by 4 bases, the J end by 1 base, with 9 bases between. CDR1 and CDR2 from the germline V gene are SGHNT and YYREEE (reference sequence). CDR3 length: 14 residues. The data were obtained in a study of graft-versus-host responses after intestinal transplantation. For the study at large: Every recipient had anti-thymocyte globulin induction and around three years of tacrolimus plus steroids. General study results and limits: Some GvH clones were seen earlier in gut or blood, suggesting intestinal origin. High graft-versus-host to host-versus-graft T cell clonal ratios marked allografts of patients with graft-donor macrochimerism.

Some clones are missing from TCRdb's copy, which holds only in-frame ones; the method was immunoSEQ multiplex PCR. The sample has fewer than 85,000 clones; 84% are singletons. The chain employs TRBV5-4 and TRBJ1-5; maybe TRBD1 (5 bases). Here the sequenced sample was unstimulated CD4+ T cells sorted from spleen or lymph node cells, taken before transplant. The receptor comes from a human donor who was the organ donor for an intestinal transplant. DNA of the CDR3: TGTGCCAGCAGCCTATACAGGAGCAATCAGCCCCAGCATTTT. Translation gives CASSLYRSNQPQHF.